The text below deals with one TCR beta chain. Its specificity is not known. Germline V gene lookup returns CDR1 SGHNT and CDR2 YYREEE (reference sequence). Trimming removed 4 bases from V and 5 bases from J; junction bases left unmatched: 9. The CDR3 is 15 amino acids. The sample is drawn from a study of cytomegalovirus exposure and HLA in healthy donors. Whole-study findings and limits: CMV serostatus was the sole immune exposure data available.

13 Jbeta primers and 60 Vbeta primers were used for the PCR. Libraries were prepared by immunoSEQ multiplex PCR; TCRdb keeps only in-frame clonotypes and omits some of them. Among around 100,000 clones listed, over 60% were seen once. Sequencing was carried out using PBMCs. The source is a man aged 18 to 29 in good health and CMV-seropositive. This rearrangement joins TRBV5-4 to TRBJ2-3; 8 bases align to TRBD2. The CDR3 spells CASSRVTGGEDTQYF. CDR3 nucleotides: TGTGCCAGCAGCAGAGTAACGGGAGGGGAAGATACGCAGTATTTT. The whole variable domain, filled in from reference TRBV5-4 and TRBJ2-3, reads ETGVTQSPTHLIKTRGQQVTLRCSSQSGHNTVSWYQQALGQGPQFIFQYYREEENGRGNFPPRFSGLQFPNYSSELNVNALELDDSALYLCASSRVTGGEDTQYFGPGTRLTVL.